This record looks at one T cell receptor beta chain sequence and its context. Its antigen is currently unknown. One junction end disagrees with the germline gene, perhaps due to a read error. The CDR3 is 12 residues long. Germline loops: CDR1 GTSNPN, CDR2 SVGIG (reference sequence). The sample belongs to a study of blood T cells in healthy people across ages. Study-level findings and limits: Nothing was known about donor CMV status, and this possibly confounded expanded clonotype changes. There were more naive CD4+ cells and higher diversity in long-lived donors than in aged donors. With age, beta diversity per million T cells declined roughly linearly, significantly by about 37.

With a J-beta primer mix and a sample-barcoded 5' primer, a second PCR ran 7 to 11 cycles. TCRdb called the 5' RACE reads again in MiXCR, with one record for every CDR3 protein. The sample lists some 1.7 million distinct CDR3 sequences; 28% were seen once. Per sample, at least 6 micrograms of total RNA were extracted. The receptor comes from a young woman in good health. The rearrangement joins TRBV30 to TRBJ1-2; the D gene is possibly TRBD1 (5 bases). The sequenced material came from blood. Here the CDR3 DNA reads TGTGCCTGGAGTGTGGCAGGGTATGACTACACCTTC. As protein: CAWSVAGYDYTF.